This TCR beta chain was sequenced during a study of blood T cell repertoires in COVID-19. Trimming removed 2 bases at V and 0 bases at J, with 7 bases between. Germline assignment: CDR1 GTSNPN and CDR2 SVGIG (reference sequence). This CDR3 is built from 13 residues. The repertoire was sequenced with immunoSEQ multiplex PCR; TCRdb's copy has only in-frame clones and lacks some. The repertoire holds fewer than 200,000 clones, with 92% as singletons. The specimen was peripheral blood. The TCR comes from a man under 40 with COVID-19, enrolled during active disease. The chain links TRBV30 to TRBJ1-1, with D hard to call. DNA for the CDR3: TGTGCCTGGAGTCAGGCGCTGAACACTGAAGCTTTCTTT. Its protein is CAWSQALNTEAFF.